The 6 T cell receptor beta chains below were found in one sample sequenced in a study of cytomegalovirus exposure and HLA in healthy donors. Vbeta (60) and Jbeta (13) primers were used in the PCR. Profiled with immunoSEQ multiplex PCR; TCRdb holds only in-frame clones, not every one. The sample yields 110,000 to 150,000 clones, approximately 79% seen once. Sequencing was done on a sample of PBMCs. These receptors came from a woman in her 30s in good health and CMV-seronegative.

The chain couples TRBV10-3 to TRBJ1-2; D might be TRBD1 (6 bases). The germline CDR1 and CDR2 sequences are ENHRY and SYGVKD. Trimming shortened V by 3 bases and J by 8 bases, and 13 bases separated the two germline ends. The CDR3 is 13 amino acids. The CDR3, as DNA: TGTGCCATCAGTGAACCCGGGACACTCGGCTACACCTTC. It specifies CAISEPGTLGYTF.

This chain's CDR3 is CASSFGTESTVLTF. CDR3 sequence (DNA): TGTGCCAGCAGTTTCGGTACCGAGTCCACCGTCCTGACTTTC. This chain uses TRBV6-5 with TRBJ2-6; D is unclear. V gave up 4 bases and J gave up 12 bases, with 16 bases separating them. CDR1 and CDR2 (germline): MNHEY, SVGAGI. CDR3 size: 14 residues.

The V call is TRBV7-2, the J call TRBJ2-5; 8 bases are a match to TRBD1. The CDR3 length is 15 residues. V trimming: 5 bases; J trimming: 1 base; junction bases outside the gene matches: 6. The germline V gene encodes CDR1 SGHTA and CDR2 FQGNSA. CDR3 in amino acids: CASSPQTGAQETQYF. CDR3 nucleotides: TGTGCCAGCAGCCCCCAGACAGGGGCCCAAGAGACCCAGTACTTC. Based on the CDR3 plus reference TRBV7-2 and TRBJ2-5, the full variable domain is GAGVSQSPSNKVTEKGKDVELRCDPISGHTALYWYRQSLGQGLEFLIYFQGNSAPDKSGLPSDRFSAERTGGSVSTLTIQRTQQEDSAVYLCASSPQTGAQETQYFGPGTRLLVL.

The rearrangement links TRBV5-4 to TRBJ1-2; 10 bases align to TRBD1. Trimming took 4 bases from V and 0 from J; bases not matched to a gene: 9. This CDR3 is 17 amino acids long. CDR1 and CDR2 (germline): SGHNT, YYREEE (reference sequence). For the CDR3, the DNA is TGTGCCAGCAGCGAAGGGACAGGGGCCTCAACTAACTATGGCTACACCTTC. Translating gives CASSEGTGASTNYGYTF. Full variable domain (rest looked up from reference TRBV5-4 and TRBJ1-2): ETGVTQSPTHLIKTRGQQVTLRCSSQSGHNTVSWYQQALGQGPQFIFQYYREEENGRGNFPPRFSGLQFPNYSSELNVNALELDDSALYLCASSEGTGASTNYGYTFGSGTRLTVV.

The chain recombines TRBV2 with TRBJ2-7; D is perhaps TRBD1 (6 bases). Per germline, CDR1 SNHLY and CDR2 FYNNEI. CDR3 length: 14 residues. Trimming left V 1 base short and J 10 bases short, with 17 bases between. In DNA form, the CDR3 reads TGTGCCAGCAGTGAAGAGGGGGTCACCCGGGGCCAGTACTTC. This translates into CASSEEGVTRGQYF. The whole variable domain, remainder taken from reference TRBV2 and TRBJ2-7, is EPEVTQTPSHQVTQMGQEVILRCVPISNHLYFYWYRQILGQKVEFLVSFYNNEISEKSEIFDDQFSVERPDGSNFTLKIRSTKLEDSAMYFCASSEEGVTRGQYFGPGTRLTVT.

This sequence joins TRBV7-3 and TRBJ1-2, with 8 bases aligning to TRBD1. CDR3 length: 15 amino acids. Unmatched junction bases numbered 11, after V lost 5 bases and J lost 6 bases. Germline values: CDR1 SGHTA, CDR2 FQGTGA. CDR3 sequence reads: CASSPGQGRLDGYTF. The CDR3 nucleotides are TGTGCCAGCAGCCCAGGACAGGGAAGGTTGGATGGCTACACCTTC.